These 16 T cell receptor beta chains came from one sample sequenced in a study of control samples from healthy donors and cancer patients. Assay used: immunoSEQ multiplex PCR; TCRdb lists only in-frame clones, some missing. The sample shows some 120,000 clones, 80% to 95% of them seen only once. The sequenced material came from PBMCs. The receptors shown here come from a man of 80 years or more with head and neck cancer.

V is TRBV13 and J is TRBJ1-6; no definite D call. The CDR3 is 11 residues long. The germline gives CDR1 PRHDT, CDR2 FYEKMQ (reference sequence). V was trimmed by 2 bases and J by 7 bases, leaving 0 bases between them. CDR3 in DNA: TGTGCCAGCAGCTTAAATTCACCCCTCCACTTT. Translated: CASSLNSPLHF.

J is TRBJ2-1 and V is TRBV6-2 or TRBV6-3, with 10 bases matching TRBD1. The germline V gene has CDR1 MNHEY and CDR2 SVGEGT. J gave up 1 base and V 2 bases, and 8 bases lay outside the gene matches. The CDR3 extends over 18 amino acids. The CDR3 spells CASSYGTGVFFSYNEQFF. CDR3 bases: TGTGCCAGCAGTTACGGGACAGGGGTTTTTTTTTCCTACAATGAGCAGTTCTTC.

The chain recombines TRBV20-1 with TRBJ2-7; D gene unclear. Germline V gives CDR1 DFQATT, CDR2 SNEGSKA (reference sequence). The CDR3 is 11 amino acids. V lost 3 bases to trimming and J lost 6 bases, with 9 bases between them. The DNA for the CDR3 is TGCAGTGCTAGTGCCGCCAGCGAGCAGTACTTC. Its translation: CSASAASEQYF.

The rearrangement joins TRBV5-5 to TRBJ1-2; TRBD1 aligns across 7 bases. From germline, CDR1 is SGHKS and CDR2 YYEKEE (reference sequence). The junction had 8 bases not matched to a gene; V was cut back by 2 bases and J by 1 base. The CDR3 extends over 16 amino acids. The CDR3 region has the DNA TGTGCCAGCAGCTTTTGGACAGGAGATTTTAACTATGGCTACACCTTC. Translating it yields CASSFWTGDFNYGYTF.

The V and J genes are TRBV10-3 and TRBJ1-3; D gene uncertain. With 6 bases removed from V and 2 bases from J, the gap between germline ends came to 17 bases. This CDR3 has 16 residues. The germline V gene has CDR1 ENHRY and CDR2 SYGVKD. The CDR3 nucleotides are TGTGCCATCAGCCCGAGCGGGGTTGGGCCTGGAAACACCATATATTTT. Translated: CAISPSGVGPGNTIYF.

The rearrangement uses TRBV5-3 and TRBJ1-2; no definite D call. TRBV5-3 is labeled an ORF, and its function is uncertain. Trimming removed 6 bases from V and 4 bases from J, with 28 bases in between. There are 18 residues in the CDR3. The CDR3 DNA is TGTGCCAGAATCAAACGGGTCGTGGCGCCCCCCAAACCCTATGGCTACACCTTC. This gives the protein CARIKRVVAPPKPYGYTF.

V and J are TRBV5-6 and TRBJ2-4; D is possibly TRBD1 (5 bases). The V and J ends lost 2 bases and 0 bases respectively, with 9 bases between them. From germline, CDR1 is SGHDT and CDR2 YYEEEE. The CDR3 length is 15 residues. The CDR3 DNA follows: TGTGCCAGCAGCTTAAACAGGCTAGCCAAAAACATTCAGTACTTC. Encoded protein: CASSLNRLAKNIQYF.

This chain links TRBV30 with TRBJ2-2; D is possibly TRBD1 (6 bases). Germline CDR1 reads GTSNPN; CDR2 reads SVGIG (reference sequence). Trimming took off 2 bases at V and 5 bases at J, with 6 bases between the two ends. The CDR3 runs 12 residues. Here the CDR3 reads CAWSRGTGELFF. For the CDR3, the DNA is TGTGCCTGGAGTAGGGGGACCGGGGAGCTGTTTTTT.

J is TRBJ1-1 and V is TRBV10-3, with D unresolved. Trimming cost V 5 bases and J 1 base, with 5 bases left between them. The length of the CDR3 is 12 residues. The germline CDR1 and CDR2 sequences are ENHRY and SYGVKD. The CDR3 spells CAISWRNTEAFF. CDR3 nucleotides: TGTGCCATCAGTTGGAGGAACACTGAAGCTTTCTTT.

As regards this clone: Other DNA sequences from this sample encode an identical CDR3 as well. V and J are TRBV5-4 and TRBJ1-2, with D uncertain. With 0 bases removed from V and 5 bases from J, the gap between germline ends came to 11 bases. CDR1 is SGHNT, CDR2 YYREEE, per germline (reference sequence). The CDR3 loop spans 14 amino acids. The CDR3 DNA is TGTGCCAGCAGCTTGGCGCAGGCGGATTATGGCTACACCTTC. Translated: CASSLAQADYGYTF.

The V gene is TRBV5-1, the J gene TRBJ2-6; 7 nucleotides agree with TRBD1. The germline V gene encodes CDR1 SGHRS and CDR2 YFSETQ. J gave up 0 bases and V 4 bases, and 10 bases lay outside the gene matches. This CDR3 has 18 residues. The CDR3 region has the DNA TGCGCCAGCAGCCAACGGGACAGCGCCAACTCTGGGGCCAACGTCCTGACTTTC. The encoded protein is CASSQRDSANSGANVLTF.

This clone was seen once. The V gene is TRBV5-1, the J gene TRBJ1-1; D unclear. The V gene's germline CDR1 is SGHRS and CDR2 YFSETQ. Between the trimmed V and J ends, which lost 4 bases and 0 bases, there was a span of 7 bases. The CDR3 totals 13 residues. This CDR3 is CASSPSLNTEAFF. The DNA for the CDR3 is TGCGCCAGCAGCCCCTCTCTGAACACTGAAGCTTTCTTT.

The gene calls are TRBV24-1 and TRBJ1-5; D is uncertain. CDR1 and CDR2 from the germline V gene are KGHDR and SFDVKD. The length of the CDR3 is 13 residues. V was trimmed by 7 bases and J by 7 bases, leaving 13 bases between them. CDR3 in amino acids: CATSGRTGQPQHF. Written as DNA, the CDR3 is TGTGCCACCAGCGGTCGGACTGGCCAGCCCCAGCATTTT.

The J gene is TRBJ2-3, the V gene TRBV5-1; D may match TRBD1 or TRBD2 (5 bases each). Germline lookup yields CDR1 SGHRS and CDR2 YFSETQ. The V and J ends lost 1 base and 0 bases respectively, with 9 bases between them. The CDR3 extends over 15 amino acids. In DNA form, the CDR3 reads TGCGCCAGCAGCTTGCGGGGACGTAGCACAGATACGCAGTATTTT. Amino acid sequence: CASSLRGRSTDTQYF. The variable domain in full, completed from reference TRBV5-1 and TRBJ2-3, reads KAGVTQTPRYLIKTRGQQVTLSCSPISGHRSVSWYQQTPGQGLQFLFEYFSETQRNKGNFPGRFSGRQFSNSRSEMNVSTLELGDSALYLCASSLRGRSTDTQYFGPGTRLTVL.

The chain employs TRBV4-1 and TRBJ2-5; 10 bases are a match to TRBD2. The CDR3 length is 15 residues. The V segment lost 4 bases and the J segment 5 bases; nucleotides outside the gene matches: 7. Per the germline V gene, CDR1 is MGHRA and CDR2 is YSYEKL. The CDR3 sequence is CASSPSSGGAETQYF. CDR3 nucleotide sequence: TGCGCCAGCAGCCCTAGCAGCGGGGGGGCGGAGACCCAGTACTTC.

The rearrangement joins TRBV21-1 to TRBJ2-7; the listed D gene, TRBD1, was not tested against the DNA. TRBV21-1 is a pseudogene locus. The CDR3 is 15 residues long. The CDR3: CASSGDRYVSYEQYF. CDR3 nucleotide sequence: TGTGCCAGCAGTGGAGACAGATACGTTAGCTACGAGCAGTACTTC.